Below are 7 T cell receptor beta chains sequenced from a single sample in a study of cytomegalovirus exposure and HLA in healthy donors. Primers: 60 Vbeta forward and 13 Jbeta reverse. Sequencing used immunoSEQ multiplex PCR; TCRdb keeps in-frame clones, though not all of them. The profile shows about 120,000 clones, approximately 80% of them singletons. Material: PBMCs. These receptors were collected from a woman between 25 and 40 years old in good health and CMV-seronegative.

A single count supports this clone. The chain carries TRBV7-9 and TRBJ2-3; 11 nucleotides agree with TRBD1. Germline CDR1 is SEHNR and CDR2 is FQNEAQ (reference sequence). This CDR3 is 16 amino acids long. J was trimmed by 6 bases and V by 4 bases; bases with no gene match: 9. The CDR3: CASSSPEGQGGDTQYF. The CDR3 DNA sequence: TGTGCCAGCAGCTCACCCGAGGGACAGGGGGGGGATACGCAGTATTTT.

This chain links TRBV7-2 with TRBJ2-7; D is unresolved. Germline CDR1 SGHTA, CDR2 FQGNSA. This CDR3 spans 13 amino acids. Trimming removed 1 base from V and 2 bases from J, with 6 bases in between. The CDR3, as DNA: TGTGCCAGCAGCTTAGGCGCACCCTACGAGCAGTACTTC. Its translation is CASSLGAPYEQYF.

DNA for the CDR3: TGTGCCAGCAGCTCCTATAAGACAGGGGTCGGCACAGATACGCAGTATTTT. Translation: CASSSYKTGVGTDTQYF. This chain uses TRBV7-9 with TRBJ2-3; the match to TRBD1 covers 8 bases. The length of the CDR3 is 17 residues. Germline CDR1 and CDR2: SEHNR and FQNEAQ (reference sequence). The junction had 10 bases not matched to a gene; V was cut back by 4 bases and J by 1 base.

The J gene is TRBJ1-4, the V gene TRBV11-2; D might be TRBD1 (6 bases). Deletions cut 5 bases from V and 7 bases from J, with 14 bases between. The V gene's germline CDR1 is SGHAT and CDR2 FQNNGV. The CDR3 has 14 residues. The CDR3 loop is CASSPFIQGEKLFF. Written as DNA, the CDR3 is TGTGCCAGCAGCCCCTTCATACAGGGTGAAAAACTGTTTTTT.

The gene calls are TRBV6-4 and TRBJ2-3; 10 nucleotides agree with TRBD2. CDR3 length: 15 amino acids. Germline-derived CDR1 and CDR2 are MRHNA and SNTAGT. Unmatched junction bases numbered 5, after V lost 6 bases and J lost 2 bases. The CDR3 sequence is CASRRTSGDTDTQYF. The DNA for the CDR3 is TGTGCCAGCAGGAGGACTAGCGGAGACACAGATACGCAGTATTTT.

This clone was counted a single time. The chain carries TRBV6-5 and TRBJ2-5; D is unresolved. This CDR3 comprises 13 residues. The germline CDR1 and CDR2 sequences are MNHEY and SVGAGI. V was trimmed by 2 bases and J by 5 bases, leaving 9 bases between them. The CDR3: CASSYGEAETQYF. CDR3 sequence (DNA): TGTGCCAGCAGTTACGGCGAGGCCGAGACCCAGTACTTC.

The genes are TRBV9 and TRBJ2-7, with TRBD2 identical over 11 bases. The CDR3 spans 14 residues. Germline CDR1 reads SGDLS; CDR2 reads YYNGEE. Trimming cost V 4 bases and J 3 bases; bases outside gene matches: 3. The CDR3: CASSPGTSGYEQYF. The CDR3 DNA reads TGTGCCAGCAGCCCCGGGACTAGCGGCTACGAGCAGTACTTC.